These 8 T cell receptor beta chains were sequenced from one sample in a study of neurological immune-mediated disorders. TCRdb reanalysed the 5' RACE reads using MiXCR and keeps one entry per CDR3 protein. The sample holds roughly 50,000 distinct CDR3 sequences, 10% seen once. Sequencing was carried out using PBMCs. These receptors originate from a man between 65 and 85 years old with HTLV-1-associated myelopathy (HAM/TSP).

This clonotype was recorded many times. The J gene is TRBJ2-4, the V gene TRBV5-1, with a possible D match to TRBD2 (7 bases). V lost 0 bases and J 2 bases, leaving 12 bases between the germline ends. In germline, CDR1 is SGHRS, CDR2 YFSETQ. This CDR3 region has 16 residues. The CDR3 DNA follows: TGCGCCAGCAGCTTGGGTGCGGGGGCTCCCAAAAACATTCAGTACTTC. As protein: CASSLGAGAPKNIQYF.

There are many counts of this clonotype. V and J are TRBV25-1 and TRBJ2-1; TRBD1 matches 7 bases. Looked up from germline, CDR1 is MGHDK and CDR2 is SYGVNS. This CDR3 region has 16 residues. V lost 4 bases to trimming and J lost 1 base; unmatched junction nucleotides: 7. The CDR3 DNA follows: TGTGCCAGCAGTGGATGGGACAGAACATCCTACAATGAGCAGTTCTTC. It is translated as CASSGWDRTSYNEQFF.

At least ten counts were recorded for this clonotype. The rearrangement joins TRBV12-3 or TRBV12-4 to TRBJ2-5, with D uncertain. Trimming took 3 bases from V and 5 from J, leaving 4 bases between them. The CDR3 spans 11 residues. CDR3 bases: TGTGCCAGCAGTTTGATGGAGACCCAGTACTTC. It encodes CASSLMETQYF.

This clonotype was detected many times. The rearrangement joins TRBV27 to TRBJ2-7; a weak D match, TRBD2 (5 bases). V gave up 5 bases and J gave up 3 bases, with 14 bases separating them. The germline gives CDR1 MNHEY, CDR2 SMNVEV (reference sequence). The CDR3 runs to 14 residues. CDR3 protein: CASSLARLGYEQYF. The DNA for the CDR3 is TGTGCCAGCAGTCTAGCTCGCCTGGGCTACGAGCAGTACTTC.

On this clonotype itself: Germline is not matched at one junction end, which may reflect a read error. The chain joins TRBV7-9 to TRBJ2-7, with D possibly being TRBD1 (5 bases). Germline V lookup: CDR1 SEHNR, CDR2 FQNEAQ (reference sequence). There are 12 residues in the CDR3. This CDR3 is CASRHRSLERYF. The CDR3 DNA follows: TGTGCCAGCAGACACAGGTCCCTGGAGCGGTACTTC.

This clonotype has ten or more counts. The chain has TRBV7-2 and TRBJ2-7; no clear D. The germline V gene has CDR1 SGHTA and CDR2 FQGNSA. V dropped 4 bases and J dropped 0 bases, with 7 bases sitting between them. The length of the CDR3 is 13 residues. The CDR3 sequence: CASSSLYSYEQYF. The CDR3 region has the DNA TGTGCCAGCAGCTCGCTCTACTCCTACGAGCAGTACTTC.

This clonotype has ten or more counts. The chain couples TRBV18 to TRBJ2-1; the match to TRBD2 covers 9 bases. With 4 bases clipped from V and 5 bases from J, the junction kept 21 bases outside the gene matches. Germline-derived CDR1 and CDR2 are KGHSH and LQKENI. This CDR3 contains 20 residues. The CDR3 DNA sequence: TGTGCCAGCTCACTTCTGGGGCTGGGCCCTAGCGGGAAGGGTAACAATGAGCAGTTCTTC. This codes for CASSLLGLGPSGKGNNEQFF.

The sample holds many counts of this clonotype. The gene calls are TRBV20-1 and TRBJ1-1, with D possibly TRBD1 on 6 matching bases. CDR3 length equals 12 residues. Trimming cost V 5 bases and J 3 bases, with 10 bases left between them. The germline gives CDR1 DFQATT, CDR2 SNEGSKA (reference sequence). The chain's CDR3 is CSAPRTDTEAFF. The CDR3 nucleotides read TGCAGTGCTCCCCGGACAGACACTGAAGCTTTCTTT.